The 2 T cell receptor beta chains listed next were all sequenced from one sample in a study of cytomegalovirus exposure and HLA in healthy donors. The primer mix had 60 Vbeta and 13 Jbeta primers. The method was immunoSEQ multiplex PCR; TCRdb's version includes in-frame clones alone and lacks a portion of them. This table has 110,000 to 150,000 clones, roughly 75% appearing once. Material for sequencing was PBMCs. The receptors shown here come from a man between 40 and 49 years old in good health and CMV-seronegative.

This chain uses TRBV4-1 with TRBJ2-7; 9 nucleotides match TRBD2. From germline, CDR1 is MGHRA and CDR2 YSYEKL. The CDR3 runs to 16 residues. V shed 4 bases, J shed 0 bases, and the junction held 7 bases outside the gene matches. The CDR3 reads CASSPQGLASSYEQYF. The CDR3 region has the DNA TGCGCCAGCAGCCCCCAGGGACTAGCTAGCTCCTACGAGCAGTACTTC.

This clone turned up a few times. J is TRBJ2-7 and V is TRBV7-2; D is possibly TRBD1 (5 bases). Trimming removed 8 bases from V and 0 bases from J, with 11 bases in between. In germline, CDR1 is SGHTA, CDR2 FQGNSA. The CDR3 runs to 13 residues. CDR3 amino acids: CASQGVNSYEQYF. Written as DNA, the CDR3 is TGTGCCAGCCAGGGTGTGAACTCCTACGAGCAGTACTTC.